Below, 20 T cell receptor beta chains from the same sample are listed, as sequenced in a study of lung T cells in sarcoidosis with Löfgren's syndrome. TCRdb analysed the reads with MiXCR anew, one entry per CDR3 protein. The table shows over 2,000 distinct CDR3 sequences, with around a fifth occurring only once. Sequencing input: CD4+ T cells from bronchoalveolar lavage. The receptors were gathered from a human donor with sarcoidosis (Löfgren's syndrome or another form), or a control subject (not recorded which).

There are many counts of this clonotype. The genes are TRBV5-4 and TRBJ1-6; the D gene is possibly TRBD1 (6 bases). The CDR3 loop spans 14 amino acids. The germline CDR1 and CDR2 sequences are SGHNT and YYREEE (reference sequence). Trimming cost V 0 bases and J 7 bases, with 8 bases left between them. The CDR3 reads CASSLDRVNSPLHF. CDR3 coding DNA: TGTGCCAGCAGCTTGGACAGGGTAAATTCACCCCTCCACTTT.

By frequency in the sample, this clonotype is medium-sized. V and J are TRBV18 and TRBJ2-5; D is ambiguous. There are 13 residues in the CDR3. Trimming removed 2 bases at V and 1 base at J, with 5 bases between. Looked up from germline, CDR1 is KGHSH and CDR2 is LQKENI. The CDR3: CASSPGLQETQYF. In DNA form, the CDR3 reads TGTGCCAGCTCACCAGGCCTCCAAGAGACCCAGTACTTC.

The V call is TRBV18, the J call TRBJ1-1, with D maybe TRBD1 (5 bases). The CDR3 loop spans 14 amino acids. V lost 3 bases, J lost 9 bases, and 17 bases lay in between. Germline V gene sequence: CDR1 KGHSH, CDR2 LQKENI. The CDR3 DNA is TGTGCCAGCTCACCCCAGGGCATGAACAGTAAAGCTTTCTTT. Translation gives CASSPQGMNSKAFF. Drawing the rest from reference TRBV18 and TRBJ1-1, the complete variable domain is NAGVMQNPRHLVRRRGQEARLRCSPMKGHSHVYWYRQLPEEGLKFMVYLQKENIIDESGMPKERFSAEFPKEGPSILRIQQVVRGDSAAYFCASSPQGMNSKAFFGQGTRLTVV.

This chain links TRBV10-3 with TRBJ1-2; D possibly corresponds to TRBD1 (5 bases). The CDR3 spans 13 residues. Between the trimmed V and J ends, which lost 6 bases and 8 bases, there was a span of 16 bases. Germline values: CDR1 ENHRY, CDR2 SYGVKD. The CDR3 spells CAISSDNRYGYTF. The DNA for the CDR3 is TGTGCCATCAGCTCGGACAACCGCTACGGCTACACCTTC.

Ten or more counts support this clonotype. This chain uses TRBV5-1 with TRBJ2-7, with a weak D call TRBD2 (6 bases). The V end lost 2 bases, the J end lost 5 bases, and 11 bases lay between the germline ends. CDR1 SGHRS and CDR2 YFSETQ come from the germline V gene. The length of the CDR3 is 13 residues. As DNA, the CDR3 is TGCGCCAGCAGCTTAGTTGGGGAGGACGAGCAGTACTTC. Its translation is CASSLVGEDEQYF.

This clonotype was seen ten or more times. J is TRBJ2-6 and V is TRBV7-9, with D maybe TRBD1 (5 bases). V lost 4 bases and J lost 0, with 13 bases in between. Germline V gene data show CDR1 as SEHNR and CDR2 as FQNEAQ (reference sequence). CDR3 length: 17 amino acids. CDR3 bases: TGTGCCAGCAGCTCAGGGCGGCCCTCCTCTGGGGCCAACGTCCTGACTTTC. This codes for CASSSGRPSSGANVLTF. Drawing the rest from reference TRBV7-9 and TRBJ2-6, the complete variable domain is DTGVSQNPRHKITKRGQNVTFRCDPISEHNRLYWYRQTLGQGPEFLTYFQNEAQLEKSRLLSDRFSAERPKGSFSTLEIQRTEQGDSAMYLCASSSGRPSSGANVLTFGAGSRLTVL.

This clonotype qualifies as medium-sized. The chain carries TRBV7-9 and TRBJ1-1, with 7 nucleotides matching TRBD1. The V gene end was trimmed by 2 bases and the J gene end by 8 bases; junction bases not matched to a gene: 5. Germline CDR1 SEHNR, CDR2 FQNEAQ (reference sequence). The CDR3 has 13 residues. The CDR3 nucleotides are TGTGCCAGCAGCTTACCCGGGACAGTCGAAGCTTTCTTT. It yields the protein CASSLPGTVEAFF.

For this clonotype: Since no conserved phenylalanine or tryptophan closes the CDR3, a read error is the likely cause. The V and J genes are TRBV18 and TRBJ2-3, with TRBD2 as a possible D gene (6 bases). The CDR3 length is 13 residues. Trimming pared 3 bases from V and 3 bases from J, leaving 7 bases between. From germline, CDR1 is KGHSH and CDR2 LQKENI. In DNA, the CDR3 is TGTGCCAGCTCACCGACTAGAACAGATACGCAGTATTCT. This codes for CASSPTRTDTQYS.

A note on this clonotype: Lacking the conserved final phenylalanine or tryptophan, this CDR3 likely reflects a read error. The chain recombines TRBV6-1 with TRBJ2-7, with TRBD2 identical over 7 bases. Per germline, CDR1 MNHNS and CDR2 SASEGT. J lost 6 bases, V lost 6 bases, and 5 bases had no gene match. This CDR3 is built from 12 residues. CDR3 loop: CASRKPGGEQYL. CDR3 nucleotide sequence: TGTGCCAGCAGGAAACCGGGGGGCGAGCAGTACCTC.

Ten or more counts support this clonotype. V gene TRBV11-3 combines with J gene TRBJ2-3; tentatively, D is TRBD2 (5 bases). V lost 5 bases, J lost 5 bases, and 14 bases lay in between. CDR1 and CDR2 from the germline V gene are SGHNT and YENEEA. The CDR3 has 14 residues. The CDR3 coding sequence is TGTGCCAGCAGCCCGCAGCCGGCGGGAGATACGCAGTATTTT. Translation: CASSPQPAGDTQYF.

By its share, this clonotype is medium-sized. This chain uses TRBV18 with TRBJ1-3, with D possibly being TRBD1 (6 bases). The germline CDR1 and CDR2 sequences are KGHSH and LQKENI. The CDR3 has 16 amino acids. V lost 1 base to trimming and J lost 0 bases, with 10 bases between them. Here the CDR3 reads CASSPQGGTSGNTIYF. CDR3 nucleotide sequence: TGTGCCAGCTCACCACAGGGGGGAACCTCTGGAAACACCATATATTTT. Complete variable domain (other parts from reference TRBV18 and TRBJ1-3): NAGVMQNPRHLVRRRGQEARLRCSPMKGHSHVYWYRQLPEEGLKFMVYLQKENIIDESGMPKERFSAEFPKEGPSILRIQQVVRGDSAAYFCASSPQGGTSGNTIYFGEGSWLTVV.

By share, this clonotype ranks as medium-sized (0.01 to 0.1%). The chain employs TRBV6-1 and TRBJ1-2; D is undetermined. V was pared by 4 bases and J by 1 base, with 7 bases between. This CDR3 is built from 13 residues. The V gene's germline CDR1 is MNHNS and CDR2 SASEGT. In nucleotides, the CDR3 is TGTGCCAGCAGTGGACAAATTAACTATGGCTACACCTTC. Encoded protein: CASSGQINYGYTF.

Within the sample, this clonotype is large. The chain couples TRBV6-1 to TRBJ1-2; TRBD1 agrees at 7 bases. The CDR3 covers 14 residues. Germline lookup yields CDR1 MNHNS and CDR2 SASEGT. V shed 5 bases, J shed 10 bases, and the junction held 13 bases outside the gene matches. The CDR3 DNA reads TGTGCCAGCAGTCCCGACAGGGACCTTCGGGACTACACCTTC. Its protein product is CASSPDRDLRDYTF.

In its sample, this clonotype ranks as large (0.1 to 1%). The chain couples TRBV18 to TRBJ2-7, with 7 positions matching TRBD1. The CDR3 extends over 14 amino acids. J lost 2 bases, V lost 3 bases, and 4 bases had no gene match. The germline CDR1 and CDR2 sequences are KGHSH and LQKENI. The CDR3: CASSPGQLTYEQYF. In DNA, the CDR3 is TGTGCCAGCTCACCGGGACAGCTAACCTACGAGCAGTACTTC.

A word on this clonotype: This CDR3 fails to terminate in the conserved phenylalanine or tryptophan, so it likely reflects a read error. The gene calls are TRBV6-1 and TRBJ1-5, with D maybe TRBD1 (5 bases). The V end lost 7 bases, the J end lost 4 bases, and 23 bases lay between the germline ends. This CDR3 has 17 amino acids. CDR1 MNHNS and CDR2 SASEGT come from the germline V gene. CDR3 loop: CASKSVDSADFNQPQHS. DNA for the CDR3: TGTGCCAGCAAGTCGGTCGACAGCGCTGACTTTAATCAGCCCCAGCATTCT.

By frequency in the sample, this clonotype is medium-sized. This chain uses TRBV7-9 with TRBJ2-6; D unresolved. V lost 6 bases and J 0 bases, leaving 6 bases between the germline ends. The CDR3 length is 14 residues. Germline CDR1 is SEHNR and CDR2 is FQNEAQ (reference sequence). This chain's CDR3 is CASRGGSGANVLTF. In nucleotides, the CDR3 is TGTGCCAGCAGGGGCGGCTCTGGGGCCAACGTCCTGACTTTC.

By sample fraction, this clonotype is medium-sized (0.01 to 0.1%). The chain joins TRBV2 to TRBJ2-2; D gene uncertain. V lost 5 bases to trimming and J lost 2 bases, with 12 bases between them. The germline CDR1 and CDR2 sequences are SNHLY and FYNNEI. The CDR3 runs 15 residues. The CDR3 sequence is CASSNLRYNTGELFF. CDR3 in DNA: TGTGCCAGCAGTAATCTTCGGTATAACACCGGGGAGCTGTTTTTT.

This clonotype was recorded at least ten times. The rearrangement links TRBV29-1 to TRBJ1-1; D is unresolved. The germline gives CDR1 SQVTM, CDR2 ANQGSEA. With 1 base removed from V and 7 bases from J, the gap between germline ends came to 4 bases. The CDR3 runs to 10 residues. The CDR3 bases are TGCAGCGTTGAAGGATTTGAAGCTTTCTTT. Translating gives CSVEGFEAFF.

Ten or more counts support this clonotype. The chain uses TRBV29-1 and TRBJ1-2; D is unclear. The V end lost 7 bases, the J end lost 4 bases, and 16 bases lay between the germline ends. CDR1 is SQVTM and CDR2 is ANQGSEA in the germline V gene. This CDR3 has 13 amino acids. DNA of the CDR3: TGCAGCGCCCCCCTATCGGGCCTCTATGGCTACACCTTC. It specifies CSAPLSGLYGYTF.

By its share, this clonotype is medium-sized (0.01 to 0.1%). The chain couples TRBV3-1 to TRBJ1-2, with 8 nucleotides matching TRBD1. Trimming cost V 8 bases and J 8 bases; bases outside gene matches: 7. The CDR3 is made up of 12 amino acids. The germline gives CDR1 LGHDT, CDR2 YNNKEL (reference sequence). CDR3 coding DNA: TGTGCCAGCCTTGACGACAGGGGAGGCTACACCTTC. It translates to CASLDDRGGYTF.